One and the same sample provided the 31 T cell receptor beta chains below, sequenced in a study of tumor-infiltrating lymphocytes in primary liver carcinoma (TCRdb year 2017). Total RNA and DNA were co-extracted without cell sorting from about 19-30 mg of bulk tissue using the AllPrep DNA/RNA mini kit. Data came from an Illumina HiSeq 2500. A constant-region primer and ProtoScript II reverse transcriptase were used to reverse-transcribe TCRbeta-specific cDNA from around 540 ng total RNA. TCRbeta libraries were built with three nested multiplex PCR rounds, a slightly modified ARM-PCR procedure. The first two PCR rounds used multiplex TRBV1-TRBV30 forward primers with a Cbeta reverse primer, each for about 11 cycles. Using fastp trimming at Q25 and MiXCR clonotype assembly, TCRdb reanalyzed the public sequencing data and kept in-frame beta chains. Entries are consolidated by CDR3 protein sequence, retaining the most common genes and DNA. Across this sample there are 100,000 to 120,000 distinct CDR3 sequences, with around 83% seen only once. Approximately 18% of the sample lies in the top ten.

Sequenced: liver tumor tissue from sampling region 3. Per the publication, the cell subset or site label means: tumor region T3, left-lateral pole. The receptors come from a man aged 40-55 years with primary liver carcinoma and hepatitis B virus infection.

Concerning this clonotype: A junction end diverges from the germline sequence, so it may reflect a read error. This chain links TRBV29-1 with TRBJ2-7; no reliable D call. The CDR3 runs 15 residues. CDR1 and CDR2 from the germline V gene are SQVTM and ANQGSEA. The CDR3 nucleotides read TGCAGCATACGCCCTTCCATGGTCAAGTCCTACGAGCAATACTTC. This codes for CSIRPSMVKSYEQYF.

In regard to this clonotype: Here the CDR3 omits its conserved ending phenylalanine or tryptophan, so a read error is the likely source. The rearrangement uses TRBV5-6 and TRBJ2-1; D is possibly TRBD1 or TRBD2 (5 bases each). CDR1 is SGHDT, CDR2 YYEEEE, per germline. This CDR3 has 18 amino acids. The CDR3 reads CASNLVREIRDEINEQFL. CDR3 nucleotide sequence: TGTGCCAGCAACTTGGTAAGGGAAATTAGGGACGAGATTAATGAGCAGTTCCTC.

The chain's CDR3 is CARYTTGGTYEQYF. The CDR3 region has the DNA TGCGCTAGATACACGACAGGGGGTACCTACGAGCAGTACTTC. The chain joins TRBV10-2 to TRBJ2-7; 9 positions agree with TRBD1. The CDR3 consists of 14 residues. The germline CDR1 and CDR2 sequences are WSHSY and SAAADI.

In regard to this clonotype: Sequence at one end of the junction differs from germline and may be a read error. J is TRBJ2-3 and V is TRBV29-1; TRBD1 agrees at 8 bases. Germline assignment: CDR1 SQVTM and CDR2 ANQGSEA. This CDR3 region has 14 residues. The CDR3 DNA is TGCAGCGTTTCCGGGACAGGATCGTCAGATACACAGTATTTT. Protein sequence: CSVSGTGSSDTQYF.

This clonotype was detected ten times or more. In nucleotides, the CDR3 is TGTGCCAGCAGTGACCCGACTAGCGGGGTCTACGAGCAGTACTTC. Protein sequence: CASSDPTSGVYEQYF. The chain links TRBV6-4 to TRBJ2-7, with 11 bases that match TRBD2. The V and J ends lost 2 bases and 3 bases, in that order; junction bases with no gene match: 3. This CDR3 is 15 amino acids long. Germline V CDR1 and CDR2: MRHNA, SNTAGT.

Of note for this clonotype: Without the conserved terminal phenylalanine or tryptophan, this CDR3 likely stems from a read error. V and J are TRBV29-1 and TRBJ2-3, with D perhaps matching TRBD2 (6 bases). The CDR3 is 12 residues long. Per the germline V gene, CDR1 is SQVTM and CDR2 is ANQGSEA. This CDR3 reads CSTQRVTDTQYS. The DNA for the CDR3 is TGCAGTACCCAGCGGGTCACAGATACGCAGTATTCT.

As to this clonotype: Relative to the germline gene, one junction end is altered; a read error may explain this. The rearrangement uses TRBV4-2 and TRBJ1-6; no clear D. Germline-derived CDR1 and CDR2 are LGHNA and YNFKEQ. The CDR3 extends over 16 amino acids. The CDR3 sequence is CASSQEGSGGDPPLHF. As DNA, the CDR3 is TGTGCCAGCAGCCAAGAGGGGTCAGGAGGAGATCCACCTCTCCACTTT.

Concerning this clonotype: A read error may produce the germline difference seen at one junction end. The CDR3 here is CVSSLRQGVNELFF. As DNA, the CDR3 is TGTGTCAGCAGTTTACGGCAGGGGGTTAATGAGCTGTTCTTC. The V gene is TRBV12-3 or TRBV12-4, the J gene TRBJ2-1, with 7 bases aligning to TRBD1. The CDR3 runs 14 residues.

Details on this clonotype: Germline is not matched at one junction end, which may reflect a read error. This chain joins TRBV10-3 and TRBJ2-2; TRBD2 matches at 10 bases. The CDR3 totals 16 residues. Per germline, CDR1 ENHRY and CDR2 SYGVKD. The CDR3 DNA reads TGTGACATCAGTCGGGAACTAGCGGGAAACACCGGGGAGCTGTTTTTT. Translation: CDISRELAGNTGELFF.

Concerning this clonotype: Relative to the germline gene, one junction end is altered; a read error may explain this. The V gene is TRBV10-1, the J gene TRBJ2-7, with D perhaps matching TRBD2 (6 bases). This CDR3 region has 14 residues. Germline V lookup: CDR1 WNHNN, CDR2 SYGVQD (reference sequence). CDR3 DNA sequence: TGCGCCAGCAGTCCCGGGGGAATGATCTATGGGCAGTACTTT. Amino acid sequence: CASSPGGMIYGQYF.

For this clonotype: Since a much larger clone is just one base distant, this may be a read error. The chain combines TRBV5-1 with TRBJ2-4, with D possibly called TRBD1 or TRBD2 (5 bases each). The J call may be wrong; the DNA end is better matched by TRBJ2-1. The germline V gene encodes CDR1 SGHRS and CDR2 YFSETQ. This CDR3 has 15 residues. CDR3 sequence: CASSPQGSEVNEQFF. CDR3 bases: TGCGCCAGCAGCCCCCAGGGTTCGGAGGTCAATGAGCAGTTCTTC.

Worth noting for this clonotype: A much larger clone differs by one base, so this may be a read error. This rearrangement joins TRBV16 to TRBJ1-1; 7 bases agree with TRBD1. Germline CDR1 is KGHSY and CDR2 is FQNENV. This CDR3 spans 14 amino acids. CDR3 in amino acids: CTSSQSGGHTEAFF. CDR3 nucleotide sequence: TGTACCAGCAGCCAATCAGGGGGGCACACTGAAGCTTTCTTT.

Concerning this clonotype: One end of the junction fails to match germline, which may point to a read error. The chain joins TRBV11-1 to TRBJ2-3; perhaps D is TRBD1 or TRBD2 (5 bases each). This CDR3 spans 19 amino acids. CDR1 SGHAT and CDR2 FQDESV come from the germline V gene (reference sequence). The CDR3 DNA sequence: TGTGCCAGTAGCTCTGGGGGAAGCTCTGTTGGAGCCCGCACAGGTACGCAATATTTT. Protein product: CASSSGGSSVGARTGTQYF.

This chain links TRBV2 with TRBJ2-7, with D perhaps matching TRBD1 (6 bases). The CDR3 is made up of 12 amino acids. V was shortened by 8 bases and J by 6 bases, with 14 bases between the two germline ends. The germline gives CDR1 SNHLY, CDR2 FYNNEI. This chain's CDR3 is CASFRDTSEQYF. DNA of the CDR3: TGTGCCAGCTTTCGGGACACCAGCGAGCAGTACTTC.

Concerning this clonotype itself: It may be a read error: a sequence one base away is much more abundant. CDR3 loop: CASGVDLGVAQPQYF. In nucleotides, the CDR3 is TGTGCCAGCGGCGTAGATCTGGGGGTGGCTCAGCCCCAGTATTTT. The rearrangement joins TRBV11-3 to TRBJ1-5; D possibly matches TRBD1 or TRBD2 (5 bases each). The J call may be in error: the DNA end matches TRBJ2-3 better. The CDR3 runs to 15 residues. Germline CDR1 is SGHNT and CDR2 is YENEEA.

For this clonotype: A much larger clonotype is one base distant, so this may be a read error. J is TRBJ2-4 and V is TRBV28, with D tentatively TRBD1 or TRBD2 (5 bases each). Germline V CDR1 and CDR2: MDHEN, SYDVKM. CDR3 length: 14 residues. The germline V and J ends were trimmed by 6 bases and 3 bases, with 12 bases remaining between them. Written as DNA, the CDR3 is TGTGCCAGCAGATCCTGGGGGAACAAAAACATTCAGTACTTC. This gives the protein CASRSWGNKNIQYF.

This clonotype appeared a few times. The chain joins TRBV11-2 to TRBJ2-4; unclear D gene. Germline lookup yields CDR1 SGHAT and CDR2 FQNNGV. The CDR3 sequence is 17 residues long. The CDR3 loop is CVRWAPDSRSVLDTQYF. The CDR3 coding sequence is TGTGTGCGCTGGGCCCCCGACTCCCGTTCCGTGCTAGACACTCAGTACTTC.

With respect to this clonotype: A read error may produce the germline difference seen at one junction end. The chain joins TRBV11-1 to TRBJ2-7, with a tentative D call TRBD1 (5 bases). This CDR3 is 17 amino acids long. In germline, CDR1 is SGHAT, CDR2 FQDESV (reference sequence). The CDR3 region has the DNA TGTGCCGGCAGCTTGGGGCCGGCTGGTGAAAACTCCTACGAGCAGTACTTC. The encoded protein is CAGSLGPAGENSYEQYF.

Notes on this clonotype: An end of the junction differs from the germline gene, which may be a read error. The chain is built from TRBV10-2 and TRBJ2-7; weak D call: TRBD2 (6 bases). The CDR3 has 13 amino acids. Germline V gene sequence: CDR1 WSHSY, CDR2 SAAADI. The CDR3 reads CASTRGVSYEHYF. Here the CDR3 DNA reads TGCGCCAGTACGCGGGGCGTCTCCTACGAGCATTACTTC.

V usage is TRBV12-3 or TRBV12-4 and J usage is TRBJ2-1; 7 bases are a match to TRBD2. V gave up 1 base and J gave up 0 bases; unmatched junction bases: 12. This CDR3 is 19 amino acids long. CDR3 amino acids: CASSLEDSGSLPSYNEQFF. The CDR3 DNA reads TGTGCCAGCAGTTTAGAAGATAGCGGGTCGCTTCCCTCCTACAATGAGCAGTTCTTC.

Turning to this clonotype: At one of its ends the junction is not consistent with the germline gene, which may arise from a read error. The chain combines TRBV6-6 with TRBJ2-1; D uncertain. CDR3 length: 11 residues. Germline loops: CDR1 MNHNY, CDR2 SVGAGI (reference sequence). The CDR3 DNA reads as TGCACCAGCTCGAGTCGGGATGAGCAGTTCTTC. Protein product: CTSSSRDEQFF.

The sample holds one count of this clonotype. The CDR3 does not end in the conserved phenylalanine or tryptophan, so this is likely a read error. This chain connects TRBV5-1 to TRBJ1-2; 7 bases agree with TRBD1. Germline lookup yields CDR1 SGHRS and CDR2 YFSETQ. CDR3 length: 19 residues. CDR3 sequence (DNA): TGCGCCAGCAGCAGCCCCTCGACAGGGACGGGGGAAGGGAACTATGTCTACACCCTC. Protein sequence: CASSSPSTGTGEGNYVYTL.

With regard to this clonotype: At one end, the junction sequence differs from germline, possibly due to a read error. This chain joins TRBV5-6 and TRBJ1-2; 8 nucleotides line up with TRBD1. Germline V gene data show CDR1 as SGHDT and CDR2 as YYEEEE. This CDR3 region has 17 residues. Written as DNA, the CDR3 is TGTGCCAGCAGATTGGGACAGGTGATGCGCCCTCTCTATGGCTACACCTTC. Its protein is CASRLGQVMRPLYGYTF. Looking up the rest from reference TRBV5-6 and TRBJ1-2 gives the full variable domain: DAGVTQSPTHLIKTRGQQVTLRCSPKSGHDTVSWYQQALGQGPQFIFQYYEEEERQRGNFPDRFSGHQFPNYSSELNVNALLLGDSALYLCASRLGQVMRPLYGYTFGSGTRLTVV.

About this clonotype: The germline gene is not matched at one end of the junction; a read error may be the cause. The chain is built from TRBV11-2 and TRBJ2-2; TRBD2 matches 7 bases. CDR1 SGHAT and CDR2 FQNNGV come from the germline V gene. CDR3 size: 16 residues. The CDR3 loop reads CASISSSGANTGELFF. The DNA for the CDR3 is TGTGCCAGCATCTCTTCTAGCGGCGCGAACACAGGGGAGCTGTTTTTT.

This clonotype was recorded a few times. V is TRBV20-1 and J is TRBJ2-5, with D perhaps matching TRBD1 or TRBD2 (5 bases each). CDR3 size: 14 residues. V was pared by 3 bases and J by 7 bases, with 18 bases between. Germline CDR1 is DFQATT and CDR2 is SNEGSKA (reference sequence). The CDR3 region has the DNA TGCAGTGCTAGCATTGGACTGGTCCAGGGGACCCAGTACTTC. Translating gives CSASIGLVQGTQYF.

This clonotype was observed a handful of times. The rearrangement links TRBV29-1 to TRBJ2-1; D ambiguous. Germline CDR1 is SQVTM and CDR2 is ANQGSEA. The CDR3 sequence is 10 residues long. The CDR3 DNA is TGCATCGTGAAAGTATATGAGCAGTTCTTC. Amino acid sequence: CIVKVYEQFF.

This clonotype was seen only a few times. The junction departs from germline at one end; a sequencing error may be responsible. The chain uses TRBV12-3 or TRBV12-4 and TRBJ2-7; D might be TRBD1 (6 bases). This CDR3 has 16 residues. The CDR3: CAISLWGQGRSYEQHF. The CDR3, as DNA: TGTGCCATCAGTTTATGGGGGCAAGGGAGATCCTACGAGCAGCACTTC.

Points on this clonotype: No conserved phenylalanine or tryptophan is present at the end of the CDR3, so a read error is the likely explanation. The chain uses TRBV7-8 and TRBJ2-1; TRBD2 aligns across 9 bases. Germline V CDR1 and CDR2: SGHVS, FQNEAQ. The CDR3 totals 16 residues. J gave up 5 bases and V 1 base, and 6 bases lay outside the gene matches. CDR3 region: CASSLVVAGDDNEQFL. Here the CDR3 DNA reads TGTGCCAGCAGCTTAGTAGTAGCGGGAGATGACAATGAGCAGTTCCTC.

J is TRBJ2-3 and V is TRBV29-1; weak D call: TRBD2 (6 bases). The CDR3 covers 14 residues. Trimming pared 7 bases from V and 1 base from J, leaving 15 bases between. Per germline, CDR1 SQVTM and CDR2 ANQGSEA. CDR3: CSGNRIAGTDTQYF. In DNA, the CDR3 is TGCAGCGGGAATCGAATAGCGGGCACAGATACGCAGTATTTT.

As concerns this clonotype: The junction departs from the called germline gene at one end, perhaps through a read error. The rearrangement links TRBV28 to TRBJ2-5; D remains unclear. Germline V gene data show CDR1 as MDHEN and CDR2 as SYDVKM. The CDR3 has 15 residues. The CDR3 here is CANSSSTKAGETQYF. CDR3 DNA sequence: TGTGCCAACAGTTCGAGCACAAAAGCAGGAGAGACCCAGTACTTC.

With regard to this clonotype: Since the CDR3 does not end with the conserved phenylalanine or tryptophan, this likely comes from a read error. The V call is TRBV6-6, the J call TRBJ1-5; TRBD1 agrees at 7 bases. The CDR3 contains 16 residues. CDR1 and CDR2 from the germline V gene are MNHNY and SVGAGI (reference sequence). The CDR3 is CARSYGDRVSNQPQHV. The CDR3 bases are TGTGCCAGAAGTTACGGCGACAGGGTGAGCAATCAGCCCCAGCATGTT.